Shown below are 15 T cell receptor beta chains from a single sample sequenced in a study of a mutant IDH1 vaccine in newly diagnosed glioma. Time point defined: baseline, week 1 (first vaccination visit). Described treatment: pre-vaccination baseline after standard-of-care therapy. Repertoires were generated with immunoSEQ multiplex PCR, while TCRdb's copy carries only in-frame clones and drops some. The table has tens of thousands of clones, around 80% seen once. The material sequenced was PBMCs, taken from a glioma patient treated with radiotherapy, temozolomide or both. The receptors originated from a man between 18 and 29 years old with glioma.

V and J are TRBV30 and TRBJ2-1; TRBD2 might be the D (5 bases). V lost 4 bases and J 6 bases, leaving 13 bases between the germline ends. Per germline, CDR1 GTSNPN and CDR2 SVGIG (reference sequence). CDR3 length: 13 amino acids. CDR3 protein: CAWNEGTGNEQFF. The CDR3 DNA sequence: TGTGCCTGGAATGAGGGTACGGGCAATGAGCAGTTCTTC. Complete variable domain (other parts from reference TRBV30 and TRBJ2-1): SQTIHQWPATLVQPVGSPLSLECTVEGTSNPNLYWYRQAAGRGLQLLFYSVGIGQISSEVPQNLSASRPQDRQFILSSKKLLLSDSGFYLCAWNEGTGNEQFFGPGTRLTVL.

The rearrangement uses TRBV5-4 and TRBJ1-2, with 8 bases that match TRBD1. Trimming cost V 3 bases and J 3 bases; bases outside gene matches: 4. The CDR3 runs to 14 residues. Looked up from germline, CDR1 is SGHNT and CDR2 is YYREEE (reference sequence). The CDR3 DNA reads TGTGCCAGCAGCTCTCCGACAGGGGACTATGGCTACACCTTC. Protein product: CASSSPTGDYGYTF.

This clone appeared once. The chain's CDR3 is CASSFTGDSPLHF. As DNA, the CDR3 is TGTGCCAGCAGCTTCACGGGTGATTCACCCCTCCACTTT. The chain links TRBV5-4 to TRBJ1-6; the D is unclear. V was shortened by 2 bases and J by 8 bases, with 8 bases between the two germline ends. The germline V gene has CDR1 SGHNT and CDR2 YYREEE (reference sequence). The CDR3 sequence is 13 residues long.

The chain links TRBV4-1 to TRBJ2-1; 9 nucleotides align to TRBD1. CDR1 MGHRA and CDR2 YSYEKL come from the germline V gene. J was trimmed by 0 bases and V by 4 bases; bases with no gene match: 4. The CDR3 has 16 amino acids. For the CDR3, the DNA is TGCGCCAGCAGCCCTGGGACAGGGAGCTCCTACAATGAGCAGTTCTTC. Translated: CASSPGTGSSYNEQFF.

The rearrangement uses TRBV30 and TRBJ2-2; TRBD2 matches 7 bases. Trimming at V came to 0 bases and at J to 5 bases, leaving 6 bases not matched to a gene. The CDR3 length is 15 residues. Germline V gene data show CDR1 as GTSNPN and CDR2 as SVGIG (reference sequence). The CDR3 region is CAWSVSGRETGELFF. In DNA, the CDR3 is TGTGCCTGGAGTGTATCAGGGAGGGAAACCGGGGAGCTGTTTTTT.

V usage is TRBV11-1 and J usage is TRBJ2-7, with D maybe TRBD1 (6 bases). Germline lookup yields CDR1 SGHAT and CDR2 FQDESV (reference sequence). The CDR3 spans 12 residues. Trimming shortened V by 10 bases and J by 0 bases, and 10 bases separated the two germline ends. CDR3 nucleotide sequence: TGTGCCACTGGACAGAACTCCTACGAGCAGTACTTC. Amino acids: CATGQNSYEQYF.

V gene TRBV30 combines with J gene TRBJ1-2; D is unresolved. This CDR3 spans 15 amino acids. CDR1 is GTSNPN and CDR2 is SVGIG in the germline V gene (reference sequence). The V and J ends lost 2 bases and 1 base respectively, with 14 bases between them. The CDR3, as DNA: TGTGCCTGGAGTTTCGGCCAGGAGATTAACTATGGCTACACCTTC. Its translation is CAWSFGQEINYGYTF.

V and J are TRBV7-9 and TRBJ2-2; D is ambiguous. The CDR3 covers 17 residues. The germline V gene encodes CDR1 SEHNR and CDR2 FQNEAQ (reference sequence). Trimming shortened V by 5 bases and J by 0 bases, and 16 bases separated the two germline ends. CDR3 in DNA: TGTGCCAGCAGCCTACCTCTGGGATACTCGAACACCGGGGAGCTGTTTTTT. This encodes CASSLPLGYSNTGELFF.

The CDR3 loop reads CASSQDSLAQPQHF. CDR3 nucleotides: TGCGCCAGCAGCCAAGATTCTCTGGCTCAGCCCCAGCATTTT. The chain has TRBV4-3 and TRBJ1-5; no reliable D call. V gave up 0 bases and J gave up 6 bases, with 9 bases separating them. The CDR3 sequence is 14 residues long. Germline CDR1 is LGHNA and CDR2 is YSLEER.

CDR3 DNA: TGTGCCATCAGTGTGACAGGGGCCTTGGGCGAGCAGTACTTC. Encoded protein: CAISVTGALGEQYF. The chain is built from TRBV10-3 and TRBJ2-7; TRBD1 matches at 8 bases. The CDR3 loop spans 14 amino acids. Trimming took 4 bases from V and 6 from J; bases not matched to a gene: 8. Germline CDR1 and CDR2: ENHRY and SYGVKD.

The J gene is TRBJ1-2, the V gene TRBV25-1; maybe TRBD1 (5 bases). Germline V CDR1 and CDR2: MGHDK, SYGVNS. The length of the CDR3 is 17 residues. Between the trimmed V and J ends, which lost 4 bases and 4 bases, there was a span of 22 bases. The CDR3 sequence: CASSGLGTAITAYGYTF. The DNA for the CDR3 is TGTGCCAGCAGTGGGCTCGGGACTGCTATAACGGCCTATGGCTACACCTTC.

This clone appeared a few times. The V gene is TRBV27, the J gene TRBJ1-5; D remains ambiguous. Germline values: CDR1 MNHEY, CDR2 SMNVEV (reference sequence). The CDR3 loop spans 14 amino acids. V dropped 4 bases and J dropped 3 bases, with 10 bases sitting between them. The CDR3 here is CASSYSGDNQPQHF. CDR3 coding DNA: TGTGCCAGCAGTTATTCTGGGGACAATCAGCCCCAGCATTTT.

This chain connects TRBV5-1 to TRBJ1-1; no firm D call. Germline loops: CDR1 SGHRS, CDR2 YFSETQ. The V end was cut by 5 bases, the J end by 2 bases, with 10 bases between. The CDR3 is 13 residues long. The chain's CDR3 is CASRMTFNTEAFF. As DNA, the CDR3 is TGCGCCAGCAGGATGACATTTAACACTGAAGCTTTCTTT.

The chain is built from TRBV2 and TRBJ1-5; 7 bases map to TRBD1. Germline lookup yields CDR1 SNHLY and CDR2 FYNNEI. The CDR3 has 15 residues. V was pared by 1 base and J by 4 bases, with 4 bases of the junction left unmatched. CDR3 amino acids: CASSEEGQKNQPQHF. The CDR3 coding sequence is TGTGCCAGCAGTGAAGAGGGACAGAAGAATCAGCCCCAGCATTTT.

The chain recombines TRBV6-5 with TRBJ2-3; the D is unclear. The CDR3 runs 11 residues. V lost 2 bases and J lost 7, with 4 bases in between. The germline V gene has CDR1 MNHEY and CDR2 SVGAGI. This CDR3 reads CASSYAYTQYF. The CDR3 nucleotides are TGTGCCAGCAGTTACGCCTATACGCAGTATTTT.